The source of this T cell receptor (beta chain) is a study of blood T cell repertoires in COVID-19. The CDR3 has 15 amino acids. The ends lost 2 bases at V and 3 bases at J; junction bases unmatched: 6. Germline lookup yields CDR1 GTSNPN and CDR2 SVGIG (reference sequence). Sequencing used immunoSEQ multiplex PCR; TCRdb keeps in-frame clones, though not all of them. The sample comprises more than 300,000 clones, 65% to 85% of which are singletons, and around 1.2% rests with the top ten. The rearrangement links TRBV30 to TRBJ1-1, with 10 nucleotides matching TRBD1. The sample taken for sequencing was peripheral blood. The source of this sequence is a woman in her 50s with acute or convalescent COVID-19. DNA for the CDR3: TGTGCCTGGAGTACAGGCGACAGGGGGCACACTGAAGCTTTCTTT. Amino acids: CAWSTGDRGHTEAFF. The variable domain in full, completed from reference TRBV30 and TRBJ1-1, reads SQTIHQWPATLVQPVGSPLSLECTVEGTSNPNLYWYRQAAGRGLQLLFYSVGIGQISSEVPQNLSASRPQDRQFILSSKKLLLSDSGFYLCAWSTGDRGHTEAFFGQGTRLTVV.